The TCR beta chain described here comes from a study of CD8 T cells in Susac syndrome. CDR3 length equals 17 residues. After removal of 6 bases from V and 8 bases from J, the junction contained 21 bases not matched to a gene. RNA amounts of roughly 0.45 to 1 ug underwent reverse transcription with random hexamers. Amplification of TCR beta CDR3 spanned 54 Vbeta and 13 Jbeta via immunoSEQ multiplex PCR. TCRdb processed the immunoSEQ multiplex PCR reads anew with MiXCR; each CDR3 protein has one entry. The sample yields about 150,000 distinct CDR3 sequences, about 94% seen once. High-throughput TCR beta sequencing covered peripheral CD8+ and CD4+ T cells. The CD8+ and CD4+ T cells were negatively isolated, with the TEMRA cells enriched by FACS.

The sequencing input was CD8+ T cells from PBMCs. The chain recombines TRBV12-3 or TRBV12-4 with TRBJ1-2; TRBD1 agrees at 7 bases. The source is a human donor with multiple sclerosis. The CDR3 DNA follows: TGTGCCAGCAGCCCACACAGGGGAGCTTGGGGTTATCACGGCTACACCTTC. As protein: CASSPHRGAWGYHGYTF.